What follows are 11 T cell receptor beta chains derived from one specimen sequenced in a study of blood T cell repertoires in COVID-19. Measured with immunoSEQ multiplex PCR; TCRdb has only the in-frame clones, and not every one. The sample gives hundreds of thousands of clones, 88% of which show up once; around 0.91% is in the top ten. The sequenced sample was peripheral blood. These receptors all come from a woman between 40 and 50 years old who had recovered from COVID-19.

This clone was detected only once. The J gene is TRBJ2-3, the V gene TRBV7-9; D not certain. There are 17 residues in the CDR3. Germline CDR1 reads SEHNR; CDR2 reads FQNEAQ (reference sequence). V gave up 5 bases and J gave up 2 bases, with 20 bases separating them. The CDR3 sequence: CASSAHRTLADTDTQYF. The CDR3 bases are TGTGCCAGCAGCGCCCACCGTACTCTGGCGGACACAGATACGCAGTATTTT. Full variable domain (missing parts from reference TRBV7-9 and TRBJ2-3): DTGVSQNPRHKITKRGQNVTFRCDPISEHNRLYWYRQTLGQGPEFLTYFQNEAQLEKSRLLSDRFSAERPKGSFSTLEIQRTEQGDSAMYLCASSAHRTLADTDTQYFGPGTRLTVL.

The chain joins TRBV28 to TRBJ2-7; 8 bases align to TRBD2. Germline-derived CDR1 and CDR2 are MDHEN and SYDVKM. V lost 7 bases, J lost 4 bases, and 12 bases stayed unmatched. The CDR3 has 15 residues. The CDR3 DNA reads TGTGCCAGCACTTCTGCTAGCGGGTTGGTTTACGAGCAGTACTTC. Its protein is CASTSASGLVYEQYF.

This sequence joins TRBV10-3 and TRBJ2-1; TRBD2 aligns across 7 bases. The CDR3 contains 12 residues. J lost 10 bases, V lost 8 bases, and 8 bases had no gene match. CDR1 is ENHRY, CDR2 SYGVKD, per germline. CDR3 loop: CAIGRETGEQFF. CDR3 DNA sequence: TGTGCCATCGGGCGGGAGACGGGGGAGCAGTTCTTC.

The V and J genes are TRBV21-1 and TRBJ2-2; the table's D call, TRBD1, has no DNA check behind it. TRBV21-1 corresponds to a pseudogene. The CDR3 is 15 amino acids. CDR3 in amino acids: CASSNRGLGTGELFF. The CDR3 region has the DNA TGTGCCAGCAGCAACAGGGGCTTGGGGACCGGGGAGCTGTTTTTT.

This chain links TRBV19 with TRBJ2-2; 11 bases map to TRBD2. This CDR3 contains 16 residues. The V gene's germline CDR1 is LNHDA and CDR2 SQIVND (reference sequence). J lost 3 bases, V lost 7 bases, and 7 bases had no gene match. CDR3 sequence: CASTPGLAGDTGELFF. CDR3 coding DNA: TGTGCCAGTACCCCCGGACTAGCGGGCGACACCGGGGAGCTGTTTTTT.

The CDR3 DNA follows: TGTGCCAGCAGCCAGACTCGGACTAGCGGACTCTCCTACGAGCAGTACGTC. This translates into CASSQTRTSGLSYEQYV. The chain joins TRBV3-1 (or the pseudogene TRBV3-2) to TRBJ2-7; TRBD2 aligns across 10 bases. Germline CDR1 LGHDT, CDR2 YNNKEL (reference sequence). The CDR3 sequence is 17 residues long. V trimming: 3 bases; J trimming: 0 bases; junction bases outside the gene matches: 8.

The chain combines TRBV7-2 with TRBJ2-2, with 8 positions matching TRBD2. With 6 bases clipped from V and 1 base from J, the junction kept 16 bases outside the gene matches. Germline CDR1 reads SGHTA; CDR2 reads FQGNSA. The CDR3 loop spans 19 amino acids. The CDR3 protein is CASSWGPSGLAGNTGELFF. In nucleotides, the CDR3 is TGTGCCAGCAGTTGGGGCCCGAGTGGCCTAGCGGGGAACACCGGGGAGCTGTTTTTT.

V is TRBV5-6 and J is TRBJ1-5; possibly TRBD1 for D (6 bases). With 0 bases removed from V and 4 bases from J, the gap between germline ends came to 14 bases. CDR1 is SGHDT and CDR2 is YYEEEE in the germline V gene. This CDR3 spans 16 amino acids. The CDR3 DNA reads TGTGCCAGCAGCTTGGGGGGAGGGACACAAAATCAGCCCCAGCATTTT. Translation: CASSLGGGTQNQPQHF.

This chain connects TRBV29-1 to TRBJ1-2; D is uncertain. This CDR3 is 15 amino acids long. Trimming removed 1 base at V and 0 bases at J, with 12 bases between. The V gene's germline CDR1 is SQVTM and CDR2 ANQGSEA. CDR3 protein: CSVEGAPGANYGYTF. In DNA, the CDR3 is TGCAGCGTTGAAGGGGCCCCCGGGGCTAACTATGGCTACACCTTC.

The chain couples TRBV7-8 to TRBJ1-1; D remains ambiguous. The CDR3 has 15 amino acids. From germline, CDR1 is SGHVS and CDR2 FQNEAQ. V was clipped by 1 base and J by 5 bases, with 14 bases between them. The CDR3 region is CASSLGSGVGTEAFF. In DNA form, the CDR3 reads TGTGCCAGCAGCTTAGGATCGGGAGTAGGGACTGAAGCTTTCTTT.

This clone was recorded a few times. The CDR3 bases are TGTGCCAGCAGCCCAAGAGACTCAGGAAACACCATATATTTT. As protein: CASSPRDSGNTIYF. V gene TRBV6-6 combines with J gene TRBJ1-3; unclear D gene. Trimming cost V 6 bases and J 4 bases, with 13 bases left between them. This CDR3 spans 14 amino acids. The germline V gene encodes CDR1 MNHNY and CDR2 SVGAGI (reference sequence).